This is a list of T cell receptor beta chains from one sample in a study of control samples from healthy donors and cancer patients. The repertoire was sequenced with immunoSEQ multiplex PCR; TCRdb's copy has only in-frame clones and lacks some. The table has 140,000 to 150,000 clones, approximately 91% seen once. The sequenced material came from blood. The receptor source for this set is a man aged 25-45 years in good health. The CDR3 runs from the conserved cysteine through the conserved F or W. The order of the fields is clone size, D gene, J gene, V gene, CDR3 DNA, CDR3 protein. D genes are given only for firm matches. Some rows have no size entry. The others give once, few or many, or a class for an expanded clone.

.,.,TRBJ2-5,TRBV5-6,TGTGCCAGCAGCGCTTCAGGATTGGGAGACCAAGAGACCCAGTACTTC,CASSASGLGDQETQYF
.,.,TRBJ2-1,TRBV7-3,TGTGCCAGCAGCCGCCTGACTCTTCCAACTTACAATGAGCAGTTCTTC,CASSRLTLPTYNEQFF
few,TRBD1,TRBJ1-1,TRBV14,TGTGCCAGCAGCTCCCAAGGGGGCGCCACGGCTTTCTTT,CASSSQGGATAFF
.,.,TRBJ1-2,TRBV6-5,TGTGCCAGCAGCCGACCCGCGGGGGATGGCTACACCTTC,CASSRPAGDGYTF
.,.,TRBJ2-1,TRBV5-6,TGTGCCAGCAGCTTGGGGGTCTCCTACAATGAGCAGTTCTTC,CASSLGVSYNEQFF
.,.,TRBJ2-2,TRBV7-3,TGTGCCAGCAGCTTATACAGTCCAGGGAACACCGGGGAGCTGTTTTTT,CASSLYSPGNTGELFF
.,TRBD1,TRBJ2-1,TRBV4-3,TGCGCCAGCAGCCAAGAATGGGTAGGGACAGTAAACTCCTACAATGAGCAGTTCTTC,CASSQEWVGTVNSYNEQFF
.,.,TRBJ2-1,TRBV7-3,TGTGCCAGCAGCCTGGGCTACAATGAGCAGTTCTTC,CASSLGYNEQFF
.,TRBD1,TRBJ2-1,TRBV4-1,TGCGCCAGCAGCCAGCCGGGACAGGGGAAATATGAGCAGTTCTTC,CASSQPGQGKYEQFF
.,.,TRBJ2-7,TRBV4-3,TGCGCCAGCAGCCAAGTAGGAAGCACCTACGAGCAGTACTTC,CASSQVGSTYEQYF
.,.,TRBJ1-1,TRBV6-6,TGTGCCAGCAGTAGGACCAGGGACAACACTGAAGCTTTCTTT,CASSRTRDNTEAFF
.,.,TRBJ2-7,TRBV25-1,TGTGCCAGCAGTGACGATACCTACGAGCAGTACTTC,CASSDDTYEQYF
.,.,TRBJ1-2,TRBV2,TGTGCCAGCAGTGAATGGGGGGCGCGGAATGGCTACACCTTC,CASSEWGARNGYTF
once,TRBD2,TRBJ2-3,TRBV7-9,TGTGCCAGCAGCTTAGAGGCACTAGCGGGGGGGGTCACAGATACGCAGTATTTT,CASSLEALAGGVTDTQYF
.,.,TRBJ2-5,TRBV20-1,TGCAGTGCAGCTGGGGGGACCCAGTACTTC,CSAAGGTQYF
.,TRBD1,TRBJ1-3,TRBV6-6,TGTGCCAGCAGTTTACAGGGGGCTGGAAACACCATATATTTT,CASSLQGAGNTIYF
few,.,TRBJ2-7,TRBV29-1,TGCAGCGTTGAGAGTCAGGGTAGGTCCGAGCAGTACTTC,CSVESQGRSEQYF
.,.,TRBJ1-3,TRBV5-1,TGCGCCAGCAGCTTGGCACTGGGCCTAGGAAACACCATATATTTT,CASSLALGLGNTIYF
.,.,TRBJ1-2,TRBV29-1,TGCAGCGTGGCAGAAGGGCAGGGGAGTGGCTACACCTTC,CSVAEGQGSGYTF
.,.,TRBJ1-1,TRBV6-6,TGTGCCAGCAGTTACAGGCAGGGGACTAAGAACACTGAAGCTTTCTTT,CASSYRQGTKNTEAFF
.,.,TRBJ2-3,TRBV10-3,TGTGCCATCAGTGTTTCGGACAGAGGCACAGATACGCAGTATTTT,CAISVSDRGTDTQYF
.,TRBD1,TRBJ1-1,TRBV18,TGTGCCAGCTCACCTGGACAGGCGACGAACACTGAAGCTTTCTTT,CASSPGQATNTEAFF
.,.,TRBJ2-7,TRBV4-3,TGCGCCAGCAGCCAAGCGCGAACTGGTGGGTACGAGCAGTACTTC,CASSQARTGGYEQYF
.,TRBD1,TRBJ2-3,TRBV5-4,TGTGCCAGCAGCCCGCCCGGGACAGGGATCCCAGATACGCAGTATTTT,CASSPPGTGIPDTQYF
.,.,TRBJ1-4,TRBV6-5,TGTGCCAGCAGTTTTAGTCAGGGGAATAATGAAAAACTGTTTTTT,CASSFSQGNNEKLFF
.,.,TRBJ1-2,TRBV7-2,TGTGCCAGCAGCCTAGATCTCGGCTACACCTTC,CASSLDLGYTF
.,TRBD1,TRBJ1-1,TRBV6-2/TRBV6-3,TGTGCCAGCAGTTTCCAGACAGGGTGGTACACTGAAGCTTTCTTT,CASSFQTGWYTEAFF
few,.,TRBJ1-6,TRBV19,TGTGCCAGTAGTATAGCGCGAGGGACCAGCTCCTATAATTCACCCCTCCACTTT,CASSIARGTSSYNSPLHF
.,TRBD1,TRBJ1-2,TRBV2,TGTGCCAGCAGTCTTATGAGACAGGGCCCGTATGGCTACACCTTC,CASSLMRQGPYGYTF
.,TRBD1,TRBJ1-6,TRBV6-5,TGTGCCAGCAGTTACTCCGGACAGGGAGATTCACCCCTCCACTTT,CASSYSGQGDSPLHF
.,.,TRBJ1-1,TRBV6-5,TGTGCCAGCAGTTACGCACTGGGGGTCGGCACTGAAGCTTTCTTT,CASSYALGVGTEAFF
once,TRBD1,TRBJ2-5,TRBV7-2,TGTGCCAGCAGGCCTACAGGGGCCCAAGAGACCCAGTACTTC,CASRPTGAQETQYF
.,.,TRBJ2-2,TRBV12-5,TGTGCTAGTGGTTTGGAGGTCACCGGGGAGCTGTTTTTT,CASGLEVTGELFF
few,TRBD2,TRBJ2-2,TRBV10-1,TGCGCCAGCAGCCACGGACTAGCGGGAGGGCCCCTGAACACCGGGGAGCTGTTTTTT,CASSHGLAGGPLNTGELFF
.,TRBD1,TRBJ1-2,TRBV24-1,TGTGCCACCAGTGATTCGGGACAGGGTAGCGGCTACACCTTC,CATSDSGQGSGYTF
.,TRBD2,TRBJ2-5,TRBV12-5,TGTGCTAGTGGTTTGGGGGAAGCGGGGGCCGGGGAGACCCAGTACTTC,CASGLGEAGAGETQYF
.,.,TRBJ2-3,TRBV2,TGTGCCAGCTCTCGGGGGCCAACAGATACGCAGTATTTT,CASSRGPTDTQYF
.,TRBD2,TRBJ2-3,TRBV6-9,TGTGCCAGCAGTTATTCGTTGGGACTAGCGGGAGGAGTTTGTTGTACAGATACGCAGTATTTT,CASSYSLGLAGGVCCTDTQYF
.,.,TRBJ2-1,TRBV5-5,TGTGCCAGCAGCTCCGAGCGAGTCTACAATGAGCAGTTCTTC,CASSSERVYNEQFF
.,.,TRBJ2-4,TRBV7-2,TGTGCCAGCAGCTTAGCCACAGAGGTAAACATTCAGTACTTC,CASSLATEVNIQYF
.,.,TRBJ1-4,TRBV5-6,TGTGCCAGCACCGGAGCAACTAATGAAAAACTGTTTTTT,CASTGATNEKLFF